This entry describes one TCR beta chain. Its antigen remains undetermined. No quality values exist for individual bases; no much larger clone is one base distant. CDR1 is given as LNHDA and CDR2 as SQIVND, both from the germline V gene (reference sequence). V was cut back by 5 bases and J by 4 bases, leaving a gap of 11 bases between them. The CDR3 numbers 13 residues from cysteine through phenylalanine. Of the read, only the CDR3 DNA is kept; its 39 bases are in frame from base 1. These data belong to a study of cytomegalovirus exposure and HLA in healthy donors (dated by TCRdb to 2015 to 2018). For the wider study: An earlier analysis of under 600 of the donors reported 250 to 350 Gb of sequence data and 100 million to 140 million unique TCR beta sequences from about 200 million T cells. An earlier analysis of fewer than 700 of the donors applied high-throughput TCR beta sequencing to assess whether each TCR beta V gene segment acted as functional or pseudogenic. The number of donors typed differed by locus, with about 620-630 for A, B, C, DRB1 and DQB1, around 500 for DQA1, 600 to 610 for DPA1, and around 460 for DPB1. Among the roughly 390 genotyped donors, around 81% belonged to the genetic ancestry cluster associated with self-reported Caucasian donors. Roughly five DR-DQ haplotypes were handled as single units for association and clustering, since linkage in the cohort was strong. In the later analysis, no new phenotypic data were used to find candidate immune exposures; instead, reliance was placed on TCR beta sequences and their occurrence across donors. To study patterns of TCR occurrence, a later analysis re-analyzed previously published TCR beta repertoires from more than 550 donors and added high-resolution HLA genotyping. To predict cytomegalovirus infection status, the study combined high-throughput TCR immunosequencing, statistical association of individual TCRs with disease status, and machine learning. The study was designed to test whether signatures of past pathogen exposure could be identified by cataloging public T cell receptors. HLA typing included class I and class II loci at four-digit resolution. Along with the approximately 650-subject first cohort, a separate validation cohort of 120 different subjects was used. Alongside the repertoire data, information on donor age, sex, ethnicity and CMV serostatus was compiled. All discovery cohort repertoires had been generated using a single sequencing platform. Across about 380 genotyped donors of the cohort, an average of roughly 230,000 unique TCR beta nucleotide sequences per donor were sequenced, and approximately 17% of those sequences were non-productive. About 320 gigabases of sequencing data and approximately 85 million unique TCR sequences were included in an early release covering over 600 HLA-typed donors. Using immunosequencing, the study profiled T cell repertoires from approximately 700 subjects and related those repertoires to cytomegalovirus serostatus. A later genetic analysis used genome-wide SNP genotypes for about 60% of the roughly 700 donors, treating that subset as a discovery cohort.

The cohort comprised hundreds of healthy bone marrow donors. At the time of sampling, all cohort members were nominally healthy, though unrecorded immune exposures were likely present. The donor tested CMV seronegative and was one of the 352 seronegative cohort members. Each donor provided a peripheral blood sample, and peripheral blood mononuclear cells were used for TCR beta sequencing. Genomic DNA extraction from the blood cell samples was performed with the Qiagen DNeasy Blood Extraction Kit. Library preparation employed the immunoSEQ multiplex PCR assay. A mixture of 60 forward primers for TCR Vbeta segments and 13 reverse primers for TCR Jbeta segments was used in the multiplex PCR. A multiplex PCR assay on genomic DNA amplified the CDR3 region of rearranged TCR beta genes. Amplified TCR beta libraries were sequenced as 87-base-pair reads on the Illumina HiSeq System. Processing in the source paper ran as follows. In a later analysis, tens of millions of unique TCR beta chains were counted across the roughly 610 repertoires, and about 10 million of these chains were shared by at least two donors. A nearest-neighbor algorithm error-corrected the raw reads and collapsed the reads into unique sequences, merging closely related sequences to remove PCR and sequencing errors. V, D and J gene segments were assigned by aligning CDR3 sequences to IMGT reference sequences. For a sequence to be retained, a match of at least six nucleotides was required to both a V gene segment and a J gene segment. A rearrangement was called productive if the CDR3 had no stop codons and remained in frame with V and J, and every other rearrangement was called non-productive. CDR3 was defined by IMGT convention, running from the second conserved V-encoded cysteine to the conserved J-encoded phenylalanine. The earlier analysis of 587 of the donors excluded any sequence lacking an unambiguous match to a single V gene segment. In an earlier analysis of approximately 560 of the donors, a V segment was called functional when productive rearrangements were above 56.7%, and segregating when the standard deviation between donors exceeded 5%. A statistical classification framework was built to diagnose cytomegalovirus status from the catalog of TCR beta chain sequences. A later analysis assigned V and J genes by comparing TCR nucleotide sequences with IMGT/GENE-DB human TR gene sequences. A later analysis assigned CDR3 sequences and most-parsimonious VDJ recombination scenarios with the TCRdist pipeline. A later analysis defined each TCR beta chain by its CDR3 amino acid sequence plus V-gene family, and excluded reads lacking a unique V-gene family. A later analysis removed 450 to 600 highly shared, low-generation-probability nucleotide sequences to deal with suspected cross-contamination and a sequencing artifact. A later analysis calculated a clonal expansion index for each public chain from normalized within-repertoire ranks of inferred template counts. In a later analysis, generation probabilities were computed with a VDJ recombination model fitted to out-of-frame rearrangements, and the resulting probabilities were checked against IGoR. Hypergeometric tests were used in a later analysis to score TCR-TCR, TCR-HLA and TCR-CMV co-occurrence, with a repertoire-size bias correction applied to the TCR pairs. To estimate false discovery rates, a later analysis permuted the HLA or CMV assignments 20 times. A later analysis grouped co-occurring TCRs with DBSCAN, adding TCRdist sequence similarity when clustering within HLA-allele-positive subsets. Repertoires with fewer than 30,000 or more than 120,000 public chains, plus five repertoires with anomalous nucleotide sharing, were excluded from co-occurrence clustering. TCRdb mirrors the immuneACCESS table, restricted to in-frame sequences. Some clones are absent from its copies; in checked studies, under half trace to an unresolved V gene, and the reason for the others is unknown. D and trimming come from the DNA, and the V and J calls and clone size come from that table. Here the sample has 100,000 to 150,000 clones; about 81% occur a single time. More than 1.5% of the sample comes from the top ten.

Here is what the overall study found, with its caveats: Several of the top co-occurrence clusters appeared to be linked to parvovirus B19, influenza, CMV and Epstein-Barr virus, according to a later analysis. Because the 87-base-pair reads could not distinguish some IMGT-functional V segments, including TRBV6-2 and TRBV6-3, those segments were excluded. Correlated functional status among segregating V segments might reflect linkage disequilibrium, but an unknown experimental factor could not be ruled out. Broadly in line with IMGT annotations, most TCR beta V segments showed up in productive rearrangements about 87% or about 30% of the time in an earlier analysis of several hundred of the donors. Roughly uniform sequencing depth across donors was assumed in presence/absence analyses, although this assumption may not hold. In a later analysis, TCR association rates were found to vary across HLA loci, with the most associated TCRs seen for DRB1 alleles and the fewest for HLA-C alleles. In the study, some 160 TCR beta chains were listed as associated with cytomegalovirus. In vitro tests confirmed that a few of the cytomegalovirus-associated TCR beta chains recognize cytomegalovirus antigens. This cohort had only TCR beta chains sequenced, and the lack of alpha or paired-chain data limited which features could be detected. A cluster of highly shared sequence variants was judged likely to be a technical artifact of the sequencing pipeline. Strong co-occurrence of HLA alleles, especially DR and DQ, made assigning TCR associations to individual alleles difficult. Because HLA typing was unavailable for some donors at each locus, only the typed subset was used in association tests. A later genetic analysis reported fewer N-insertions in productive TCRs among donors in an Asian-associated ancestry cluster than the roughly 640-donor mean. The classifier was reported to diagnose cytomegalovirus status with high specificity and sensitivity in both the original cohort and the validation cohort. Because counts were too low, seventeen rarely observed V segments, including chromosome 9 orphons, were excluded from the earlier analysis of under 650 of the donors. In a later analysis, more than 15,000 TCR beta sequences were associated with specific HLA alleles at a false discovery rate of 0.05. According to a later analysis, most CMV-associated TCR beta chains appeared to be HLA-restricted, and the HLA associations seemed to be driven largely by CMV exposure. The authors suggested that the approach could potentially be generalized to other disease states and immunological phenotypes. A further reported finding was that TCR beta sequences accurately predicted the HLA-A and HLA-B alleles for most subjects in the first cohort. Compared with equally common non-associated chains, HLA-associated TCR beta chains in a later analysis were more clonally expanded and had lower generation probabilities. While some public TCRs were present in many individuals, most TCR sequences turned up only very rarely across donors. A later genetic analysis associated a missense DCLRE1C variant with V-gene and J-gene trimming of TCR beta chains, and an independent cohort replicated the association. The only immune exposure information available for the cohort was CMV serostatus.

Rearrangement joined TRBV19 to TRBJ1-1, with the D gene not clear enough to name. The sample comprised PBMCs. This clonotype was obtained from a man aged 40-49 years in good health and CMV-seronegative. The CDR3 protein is CASSFLAGTEAFF. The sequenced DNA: TGTGCCAGTAGTTTTCTGGCGGGCACTGAAGCTTTCTTT. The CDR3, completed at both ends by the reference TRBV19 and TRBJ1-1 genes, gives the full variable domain DGGITQSPKYLFRKEGQNVTLSCEQNLNHDAMYWYRQDPGQGLRLIYYSQIVNDFQKGDIAEGYSVSREKKESFPLTVTSAQKNPTAFYLCASSFLAGTEAFFGQGTRLTVV.